This T cell receptor (beta chain) was obtained from a study of CD4+ T cells in melanoma. General study findings and limits: Reportedly, melanoma neoantigen-specific CD4+ T cells showed varied differentiation states.

Germline lookup yields CDR1 SGHTA and CDR2 FQGNSA. The V and J ends lost 5 bases and 4 bases respectively, with 12 bases between them. The CDR3 sequence is 14 residues long. Assay: immunoSEQ multiplex PCR; the TCRdb copy retains only in-frame clones and omits some. The sample consists of fewer than 150,000 clones, approximately 91% of them appearing once. In regard to this clone: Its antigen is undetermined.

The chain joins TRBV7-2 to TRBJ1-5; weak D call: TRBD1 (5 bases). This receptor was obtained from a human donor with melanoma. CDR3 bases: TGTGCCAGCAGCCCTAACCAGGGTAATCAGCCCCAGCATTTT. It yields the protein CASSPNQGNQPQHF.